These 2 T cell receptor beta chains were all obtained from the same sample, sequenced in a study of spatial heterogeneity in lung cancer. Documented time point: sample taken at primary tumor resection. TCRdb reprocessed the 5' RACE reads with MiXCR, giving one entry per CDR3 protein. The data hold about 92,000 distinct CDR3 sequences, with around 12% observed a single time. The starting material was PBMCs, obtained at surgery. The receptors originated from a male donor with early-stage non-small cell lung cancer.

This clonotype was detected only a few times. V gene TRBV5-5 combines with J gene TRBJ1-6; 8 bases line up with TRBD1. The CDR3 is 14 residues long. Losses at the gene ends were 3 bases for V and 9 bases for J; bases not matched to a gene: 5. Per the germline V gene, CDR1 is SGHKS and CDR2 is YYEKEE (reference sequence). The CDR3 bases are TGTGCCAGCAGCTCACAGGGGGATCGTTCACCCCTCCACTTT. Protein sequence: CASSSQGDRSPLHF.

J is TRBJ1-2 and V is TRBV5-1; perhaps TRBD1 as D (5 bases). Germline V gene sequence: CDR1 SGHRS, CDR2 YFSETQ. Deletions cut 0 bases from V and 8 bases from J, with 17 bases between. The CDR3 extends over 15 amino acids. The CDR3 here is CASSLDGTDVRGYTF. The CDR3 bases are TGCGCCAGCAGCTTGGATGGGACCGACGTGCGGGGCTACACCTTC.